These 23 T cell receptor beta chains originate from one sample sequenced in a study of beta chain features in type 1 diabetes. Expressed TCRB transcripts were sequenced because the isolated RNA had all been reverse transcribed beforehand. Clones were read by immunoSEQ multiplex PCR, and TCRdb kept only the in-frame ones, dropping some. The table shows 200,000 to 250,000 clones, with roughly 14% occurring only once. The specimen sequenced was naive CD4+ T cells from blood. The receptors originated from a woman between 35 and 50 years old in good health.

This clone turned up a few times. Other DNA sequences within the sample encode an identical CDR3. V gene TRBV18 combines with J gene TRBJ2-3; 11 nucleotides line up with TRBD2. Germline CDR1 reads KGHSH; CDR2 reads LQKENI. V lost 6 bases to trimming and J lost 0 bases; unmatched junction nucleotides: 5. The CDR3 spans 16 residues. The CDR3, as DNA: TGTGCCAGCTCCCCCCTAGCGGGGGGAAGCACAGATACGCAGTATTTT. It is translated as CASSPLAGGSTDTQYF.

The chain has TRBV11-2 and TRBJ1-2; 9 bases are shared with TRBD1. J gave up 2 bases and V 8 bases, and 9 bases lay outside the gene matches. The germline V gene encodes CDR1 SGHAT and CDR2 FQNNGV. The CDR3 length is 15 residues. The CDR3 DNA is TGTGCCAGCTCAACCGGGACAGGGAAAAACTATGGCTACACCTTC. Its translation is CASSTGTGKNYGYTF.

The genes are TRBV28 and TRBJ2-5, with a possible D match to TRBD1 (6 bases). V gave up 8 bases and J gave up 7 bases, with 17 bases separating them. In germline, CDR1 is MDHEN, CDR2 SYDVKM. There are 13 residues in the CDR3. CDR3 amino acids: CASWGQDRWTQYF. CDR3 coding DNA: TGTGCCAGCTGGGGGCAGGACCGTTGGACCCAGTACTTC.

V is TRBV12-5 and J is TRBJ2-3, with TRBD2 as a possible D gene (6 bases). V lost 5 bases and J 6 bases, leaving 18 bases between the germline ends. This CDR3 contains 15 residues. Germline CDR1 is LGHNT and CDR2 is FRNRAP. In nucleotides, the CDR3 is TGTGCTAGTGGTGGGGGGTTGTGGGTTCGTGATACGCAGTATTTT. Its protein is CASGGGLWVRDTQYF.

The sample holds many counts of this clone. The genes are TRBV2 and TRBJ2-1; D may be TRBD2 (6 bases). The CDR3 length is 16 residues. The V end was cut by 8 bases, the J end by 4 bases, with 21 bases between. Germline CDR1 and CDR2: SNHLY and FYNNEI. The CDR3: CASGSGLSRSYNEQFF. The CDR3, as DNA: TGTGCCAGCGGTTCGGGACTTTCACGCTCGTACAATGAGCAGTTCTTC. The full variable domain, rest sourced from reference TRBV2 and TRBJ2-1, is EPEVTQTPSHQVTQMGQEVILRCVPISNHLYFYWYRQILGQKVEFLVSFYNNEISEKSEIFDDQFSVERPDGSNFTLKIRSTKLEDSAMYFCASGSGLSRSYNEQFFGPGTRLTVL.

This chain connects TRBV28 to TRBJ2-1; possibly TRBD1 for D (5 bases). Germline V gene lookup returns CDR1 MDHEN and CDR2 SYDVKM. This CDR3 has 15 amino acids. V gave up 2 bases and J gave up 7 bases, with 15 bases separating them. The CDR3 loop is CASSLQGRSFNEQFF. The CDR3 nucleotides are TGTGCCAGCAGTTTACAGGGAAGATCTTTTAATGAGCAGTTCTTC. The whole variable domain, filled in from reference TRBV28 and TRBJ2-1, reads DVKVTQSSRYLVKRTGEKVFLECVQDMDHENMFWYRQDPGLGLRLIYFSYDVKMKEKGDIPEGYSVSREKKERFSLILESASTNQTSMYLCASSLQGRSFNEQFFGPGTRLTVL.

This clone was seen more than once but under ten times. The chain uses TRBV6-5 and TRBJ1-5, with TRBD1 as a possible D gene (6 bases). CDR3 length: 15 residues. The V end was cut by 7 bases, the J end by 6 bases, with 19 bases between. Looked up from germline, CDR1 is MNHEY and CDR2 is SVGAGI. The CDR3: CASKGSGGSGQPQHF. For the CDR3, the DNA is TGTGCCAGCAAGGGTTCGGGGGGCAGCGGTCAGCCCCAGCATTTT.

This clone came up a few times. J is TRBJ2-1 and V is TRBV6-5; D unclear. V lost 0 bases to trimming and J lost 4 bases, with 10 bases between them. Germline CDR1 MNHEY, CDR2 SVGAGI. The CDR3 spans 15 residues. For the CDR3, the DNA is TGTGCCAGCAGTTACTCTGGCGGTATTTACAATGAGCAGTTCTTC. Amino acids: CASSYSGGIYNEQFF.

This chain joins TRBV7-2 and TRBJ2-1; 7 bases map to TRBD1. Germline CDR1 and CDR2: SGHTA and FQGNSA. The CDR3 has 16 residues. With 6 bases clipped from V and 0 bases from J, the junction kept 8 bases outside the gene matches. This chain's CDR3 is CASRASGTASYNEQFF. In nucleotides, the CDR3 is TGTGCCAGCAGGGCCTCCGGGACAGCCTCCTACAATGAGCAGTTCTTC.

This sequence joins TRBV15 and TRBJ1-2, with unresolved D. The CDR3 loop spans 15 amino acids. V lost 5 bases to trimming and J lost 6 bases, with 19 bases between them. Germline CDR1 and CDR2: LNHNV and YYDKDF (reference sequence). In DNA, the CDR3 is TGTGCCACCAGCGCCCCTACCGCGGTGAGGAATGGCTACACCTTC. Protein sequence: CATSAPTAVRNGYTF.

This clone was detected a few times. The genes are TRBV11-2 and TRBJ1-6; a weak D match, TRBD1 (6 bases). The CDR3 has 15 residues. Between the trimmed V and J ends, which lost 5 bases and 6 bases, there was a span of 14 bases. Germline assignment: CDR1 SGHAT and CDR2 FQNNGV. CDR3 coding DNA: TGTGCCAGCAGCCAGTCGGGGACAACTAATTCACCCCTCCACTTT. Translation: CASSQSGTTNSPLHF.

This chain links TRBV9 with TRBJ2-3, with 10 bases identical to TRBD1. Germline-derived CDR1 and CDR2 are SGDLS and YYNGEE. J was trimmed by 2 bases and V by 6 bases; bases with no gene match: 3. The CDR3 is 14 residues long. The CDR3 nucleotides read TGTGCCAGCACCGGACAGGGGGTCACAGATACGCAGTATTTT. This encodes CASTGQGVTDTQYF.

The chain couples TRBV19 to TRBJ2-3, with 10 bases fitting TRBD1. The CDR3 contains 16 residues. CDR1 and CDR2 (germline): LNHDA, SQIVND (reference sequence). The V segment lost 7 bases and the J segment 2 bases; nucleotides outside the gene matches: 9. Here the CDR3 reads CASKPTGGLVTDTQYF. The CDR3, as DNA: TGTGCCAGTAAACCGACAGGGGGCTTGGTCACAGATACGCAGTATTTT. Combining the CDR3 with reference TRBV19 and TRBJ2-3 gives the whole variable domain DGGITQSPKYLFRKEGQNVTLSCEQNLNHDAMYWYRQDPGQGLRLIYYSQIVNDFQKGDIAEGYSVSREKKESFPLTVTSAQKNPTAFYLCASKPTGGLVTDTQYFGPGTRLTVL.

The chain joins TRBV5-1 to TRBJ2-7; 8 bases are shared with TRBD2. The CDR3 runs 16 residues. CDR1 and CDR2 (germline): SGHRS, YFSETQ. J gave up 3 bases and V 2 bases, and 10 bases lay outside the gene matches. This CDR3 is CASSFTPGGSVYEQYF. The CDR3 nucleotides are TGCGCCAGCAGCTTCACTCCGGGGGGGAGCGTCTACGAGCAGTACTTC.

The chain joins TRBV6-6 to TRBJ2-7; TRBD1 matches at 7 bases. CDR1 MNHNY and CDR2 SVGAGI come from the germline V gene (reference sequence). The CDR3 loop spans 13 amino acids. Unmatched junction bases numbered 4, after V lost 5 bases and J lost 3 bases. Written as DNA, the CDR3 is TGTGCCAGCAGTAACCGGGACAGCTACGAGCAGTACTTC. Protein product: CASSNRDSYEQYF.

The chain recombines TRBV2 with TRBJ2-7; TRBD2 matches 7 bases. Germline V gene data show CDR1 as SNHLY and CDR2 as FYNNEI. The CDR3 consists of 15 residues. V lost 6 bases, J lost 1 base, and 9 bases stayed unmatched. Written as DNA, the CDR3 is TGTGCCAGCAGCGAGCGAAGAGCGGGGTCCTACGAGCAGTACTTC. This encodes CASSERRAGSYEQYF.

This clone was found a few times. The genes are TRBV12-5 and TRBJ2-7; D is perhaps TRBD2 (6 bases). The CDR3 covers 13 residues. The germline V gene has CDR1 LGHNT and CDR2 FRNRAP. V lost 4 bases and J 4 bases, leaving 11 bases between the germline ends. The CDR3 spells CASGYAAGYEQYF. CDR3 nucleotide sequence: TGTGCTAGTGGTTACGCGGCGGGGTACGAGCAGTACTTC.

The rearrangement uses TRBV6-4 and TRBJ1-2; TRBD1 matches at 8 bases. The CDR3 contains 14 residues. The trim removed 6 bases at V and 7 bases at J, leaving 10 bases unmatched. Germline V CDR1 and CDR2: MRHNA, SNTAGT. CDR3 loop: CASSHREDRGGYTF. The CDR3 coding sequence is TGTGCCAGCAGCCACCGCGAAGACAGGGGTGGCTACACCTTC.

The genes are TRBV10-3 and TRBJ2-1; 7 bases align to TRBD1. After removal of 0 bases from V and 0 bases from J, the junction contained 2 bases not matched to a gene. CDR1 is ENHRY and CDR2 is SYGVKD in the germline V gene. The CDR3 contains 16 residues. This CDR3 is CAISESGQSSYNEQFF. The CDR3 DNA reads as TGTGCCATCAGTGAGTCGGGACAGAGCTCCTACAATGAGCAGTTCTTC.

This clone was seen a few times. The chain is built from TRBV6-6 and TRBJ1-6; 8 nucleotides align to TRBD1. Germline V gene data show CDR1 as MNHNY and CDR2 as SVGAGI (reference sequence). The CDR3 consists of 12 residues. With V trimmed by 2 bases and J by 17 bases, 5 bases remained unmatched. The CDR3 region is CASSYGQGAIHF. The CDR3 DNA follows: TGTGCCAGCAGTTACGGTCAGGGGGCGATCCACTTT.

There are a few counts of this clone. V and J are TRBV19 and TRBJ1-2; 7 bases agree with TRBD1. The V gene's germline CDR1 is LNHDA and CDR2 SQIVND (reference sequence). The CDR3 has 14 residues. The V segment lost 5 bases and the J segment 6 bases; nucleotides outside the gene matches: 9. The CDR3 DNA sequence: TGTGCCAGTAGTTCACACGGACAGGCCAATGGCTACACCTTC. This encodes CASSSHGQANGYTF.

The chain combines TRBV4-2 with TRBJ2-4; 10 nucleotides match TRBD2. CDR1 and CDR2 from the germline V gene are LGHNA and YNFKEQ. Losses at the gene ends were 0 bases for V and 9 bases for J; bases not matched to a gene: 2. The CDR3 sequence is 14 residues long. The CDR3: CASSQDRTSGIQYF. CDR3 sequence (DNA): TGTGCCAGCAGCCAAGACAGGACTAGCGGCATTCAGTACTTC.

This chain uses TRBV25-1 with TRBJ2-1, with 8 bases matching TRBD1. The ends lost 8 bases at V and 6 bases at J; junction bases unmatched: 6. Germline V gene lookup returns CDR1 MGHDK and CDR2 SYGVNS. This CDR3 spans 13 amino acids. CDR3 sequence reads: CASRRTGSNEQFF. The CDR3 DNA reads TGTGCCAGCCGCCGGACAGGGTCCAATGAGCAGTTCTTC.